The 14 T cell receptor beta chains given below trace back to one sample, sequenced in a study of T cell responses to AZD1222 COVID-19 vaccine. Libraries were prepared by immunoSEQ multiplex PCR; TCRdb keeps only in-frame clonotypes and omits some of them. Of around 76,000 clones in the sample, about 88% are singletons; the top ten hold 10% to 15%. The sequenced sample was peripheral blood, obtained on day 0 of AZD1222 vaccination. The origin of the receptors is an adult in good health.

The rearrangement joins TRBV15 to TRBJ1-2, with D hard to call. Trimming shortened V by 1 base and J by 1 base, and 7 bases separated the two germline ends. This CDR3 region has 14 residues. Per germline, CDR1 LNHNV and CDR2 YYDKDF (reference sequence). Here the CDR3 reads CATSRGSHNYGYTF. The CDR3 region has the DNA TGTGCCACCAGCAGAGGGAGCCATAACTATGGCTACACCTTC.

Comment on this clone: The same CDR3 is also encoded by other DNA sequences in this sample. The CDR3 spells CASSEGGNYGYTF. CDR3 in DNA: TGTGCCAGCAGTGAAGGGGGGAACTATGGCTACACCTTC. The chain is built from TRBV25-1 and TRBJ1-2; D is possibly TRBD1 (5 bases). Trimming shortened V by 2 bases and J by 2 bases, and 6 bases separated the two germline ends. CDR1 MGHDK and CDR2 SYGVNS come from the germline V gene. The CDR3 has 13 residues.

V and J are TRBV19 and TRBJ1-2; tentatively, D is TRBD1 (5 bases). Trimming stripped 2 bases from V and 8 bases from J, with 18 bases between. The length of the CDR3 is 15 residues. The germline V gene has CDR1 LNHDA and CDR2 SQIVND (reference sequence). The CDR3 here is CASSINPPYPGGYTF. The CDR3 DNA follows: TGTGCCAGTAGTATAAACCCGCCCTACCCAGGGGGCTACACCTTC.

This clone was counted a single time. The chain couples TRBV19 to TRBJ1-4, with D perhaps matching TRBD1 (5 bases). Germline V CDR1 and CDR2: LNHDA, SQIVND (reference sequence). The V and J ends lost 8 bases and 2 bases respectively, with 15 bases between them. This CDR3 contains 15 residues. CDR3 amino acids: CASARTGVTNEKLFF. CDR3 nucleotide sequence: TGTGCCAGTGCCCGGACGGGGGTCACTAATGAAAAACTGTTTTTT.

The J gene is TRBJ1-5, the V gene TRBV19; TRBD1 is a possible D gene (5 bases). The germline CDR1 and CDR2 sequences are LNHDA and SQIVND (reference sequence). The CDR3 is made up of 14 amino acids. The V end lost 3 bases, the J end lost 6 bases, and 12 bases lay between the germline ends. The CDR3 DNA reads TGTGCCAGTAGTATTACAGGTCTCAGTCAGCCCCAGCATTTT. This sequence encodes CASSITGLSQPQHF.

This rearrangement joins TRBV5-1 to TRBJ1-1, with a tentative D call TRBD1 (6 bases). V was pared by 2 bases and J by 1 base, with 12 bases between. CDR3 size: 15 residues. Germline assignment: CDR1 SGHRS and CDR2 YFSETQ. CDR3 residues: CASSFSRGANTEAFF. The CDR3 DNA reads as TGCGCCAGCAGCTTTAGCAGGGGAGCGAACACTGAAGCTTTCTTT.

This CDR3 is CSVLRTRVSEAFF. As DNA, the CDR3 is TGCAGCGTCCTTAGGACACGGGTATCCGAAGCTTTCTTT. The rearrangement uses TRBV29-1 and TRBJ1-1, with D tentatively TRBD1 (5 bases). V shed 6 bases and J shed 8 bases, with 19 bases lying between them. Germline-derived CDR1 and CDR2 are SQVTM and ANQGSEA. This CDR3 has 13 residues.

J is TRBJ2-1 and V is TRBV30; the D call may be TRBD1 or TRBD2 (6 bases each). From germline, CDR1 is GTSNPN and CDR2 SVGIG (reference sequence). V lost 4 bases and J lost 4, with 8 bases in between. This CDR3 is built from 12 residues. In DNA form, the CDR3 reads TGTGCCTGGAAGGGGGGTTACAATGAGCAGTTCTTC. Translating it yields CAWKGGYNEQFF.

The chain recombines TRBV6-2 or TRBV6-3 with TRBJ2-2, with D unresolved. The CDR3 consists of 15 residues. Germline CDR1 reads MNHEY; CDR2 reads SVGEGT. Between the trimmed V and J ends, which lost 3 bases and 4 bases, there was a span of 12 bases. CDR3 nucleotide sequence: TGTGCCAGCAGTTATCGGGCAGGCCTCACCGGGGAGCTGTTTTTT. It specifies CASSYRAGLTGELFF.

The chain combines TRBV19 with TRBJ1-2; TRBD1 matches at 8 bases. CDR3 length: 13 residues. The junction had 5 bases not matched to a gene; V was cut back by 3 bases and J by 8 bases. Germline lookup yields CDR1 LNHDA and CDR2 SQIVND (reference sequence). The CDR3 coding sequence is TGTGCCAGTAGTATCGGACAGGGCTGGGGCTACACCTTC. This gives the protein CASSIGQGWGYTF.

V gene TRBV5-4 combines with J gene TRBJ1-2; 8 nucleotides match TRBD1. This CDR3 has 14 amino acids. With V trimmed by 4 bases and J by 8 bases, 10 bases remained unmatched. The germline V gene has CDR1 SGHNT and CDR2 YYREEE (reference sequence). The CDR3, as DNA: TGTGCCAGCAGCCCTCAACAGGGGGAGGGGGGCTACACCTTC. This sequence encodes CASSPQQGEGGYTF.

This clone was seen just once. This chain links TRBV5-1 with TRBJ1-3; D is uncertain. This CDR3 region has 13 residues. Trimming took off 0 bases at V and 6 bases at J, with 7 bases between the two ends. Germline V gives CDR1 SGHRS, CDR2 YFSETQ. The CDR3 DNA reads as TGCGCCAGCAGCTTGGGTTTCGAAAACACCATATATTTT. It encodes CASSLGFENTIYF.

The chain has TRBV5-8 and TRBJ1-1, with TRBD1 as a possible D gene (5 bases). Trimming took off 4 bases at V and 1 base at J, with 14 bases between the two ends. The CDR3 length is 15 residues. Germline lookup yields CDR1 SGHTS and CDR2 YDEGEE. CDR3 in amino acids: CASSAEGRGNTEAFF. CDR3 in DNA: TGTGCCAGCAGCGCCGAGGGGAGGGGGAACACTGAAGCTTTCTTT.

V is TRBV6-5 and J is TRBJ1-1, with D perhaps TRBD1 (5 bases). There are 11 residues in the CDR3. V gave up 7 bases and J gave up 5 bases, with 8 bases separating them. CDR1 is MNHEY and CDR2 is SVGAGI in the germline V gene. The CDR3 sequence is CASTRTTEAFF. The CDR3 DNA reads TGTGCCAGCACCAGGACAACTGAAGCTTTCTTT.